This TCR beta chain was sequenced in a study of blood T cell repertoires in COVID-19. Overall study: Material from acute and convalescent COVID-19 was sourced from the United States, Italy and Spain.

Method: immunoSEQ multiplex PCR; TCRdb's copy keeps in-frame clones and lacks some. The sample lists 60,000 to 75,000 clones, approximately 87% occurring once. This CDR3 spans 16 amino acids. CDR1 and CDR2 from the germline V gene are MNHEY and SVGAGI. The V gene end was trimmed by 0 bases and the J gene end by 7 bases; junction bases not matched to a gene: 10. The sequenced material came from peripheral blood. This clonotype was sampled from a human donor in a cohort sampled during active COVID-19. V is TRBV6-5 and J is TRBJ1-2; 8 positions agree with TRBD1. The CDR3 sequence is CASSYSPRQGSIGYTF. Written as DNA, the CDR3 is TGTGCCAGCAGTTACTCACCGAGACAGGGGAGTATTGGCTACACCTTC.